Each of the 3 T cell receptor beta chains below was sequenced from the same sample in a study of T-cell memory formation after mild COVID-19. TCRdb re-called the 5' RACE reads through MiXCR, storing one row per CDR3 protein. The sample gives some 250,000 distinct CDR3 sequences, roughly 18% of which show up once; roughly 23% is in the top ten. The sequenced sample was PBMCs or a T cell subset sorted from them (not recorded which). Source of these receptors: a man aged 18 to 30 who had mild COVID-19 (a few samples of this study predate the infection). Cell type and time point are not known.

This clonotype has a handful of counts. The CDR3 sequence: CASSRTGNSYNEQFF. The CDR3 region has the DNA TGTGCCAGCAGCCGAACAGGGAACTCCTACAATGAGCAGTTCTTC. This chain connects TRBV7-2 to TRBJ2-1, with D tentatively TRBD1 (6 bases). Per germline, CDR1 SGHTA and CDR2 FQGNSA. Trimming stripped 5 bases from V and 0 bases from J, with 11 bases between. There are 15 residues in the CDR3. The whole variable domain, remainder taken from reference TRBV7-2 and TRBJ2-1, is GAGVSQSPSNKVTEKGKDVELRCDPISGHTALYWYRQSLGQGLEFLIYFQGNSAPDKSGLPSDRFSAERTGGSVSTLTIQRTQQEDSAVYLCASSRTGNSYNEQFFGPGTRLTVL.

The chain employs TRBV10-2 and TRBJ2-3; 7 nucleotides align to TRBD2. Unmatched junction bases numbered 14, after V lost 6 bases and J lost 8 bases. There are 15 residues in the CDR3. Looked up from germline, CDR1 is WSHSY and CDR2 is SAAADI. The CDR3 loop reads CASSNPGLVAGTQYF. The CDR3 nucleotides read TGCGCCAGCAGCAACCCGGGCCTAGTAGCGGGTACGCAGTATTTT.

The chain is built from TRBV5-4 and TRBJ1-6; D remains unclear. Germline values: CDR1 SGHNT, CDR2 YYREEE (reference sequence). The CDR3 sequence is 14 residues long. Trimming pared 4 bases from V and 4 bases from J, leaving 9 bases between. CDR3 nucleotides: TGTGCCAGCAGCCCCTGGGGATATAATTCACCCCTCCACTTT. Translated, it gives CASSPWGYNSPLHF.